This TCR beta chain was sequenced during a study of T cell responses to AZD1222 COVID-19 vaccine. About the study: Timing groups of about 4 and about 12 weeks for second doses were pooled.

Profiling relied on immunoSEQ multiplex PCR, and the TCRdb table lists in-frame clones only, not all of them. The sample has 100,000 to 140,000 clones, about 90% seen once. Germline V CDR1 and CDR2: MGHRA, YSYEKL. Between the trimmed V and J ends, which lost 5 bases and 4 bases, there was a span of 14 bases. The CDR3 has 15 amino acids. Study-wide results and limits: Most donors were white British and more were female, and clonal diversity was possibly underestimated. At study baseline, merely six AZD1222 recipients were seropositive. Spike regions recognized by vaccine-associated CD4 TCRs spanned the protein, led by 160-218 and 743-854.

Points on this clone: No antigen is known for it.

This sample comprised peripheral blood, obtained on day 0 of AZD1222 vaccination. The gene calls are TRBV4-1 and TRBJ2-2; TRBD1 is a possible D gene (5 bases). This receptor was obtained from an adult in good health. The CDR3 region has the DNA TGCGCCAGCAGCGCACAGGTTGTTATCACCGGGGAGCTGTTTTTT. This sequence encodes CASSAQVVITGELFF.